One sample yielded the 27 T cell receptor beta chains listed below, sequenced in a study of blood T cell repertoires in COVID-19. This table comes from immunoSEQ multiplex PCR, and its TCRdb copy is limited to in-frame clones, with some not included. The sample contains under 500,000 clones, approximately 92% of which appear only once. The sequencing input was PBMCs or T cells enriched from blood (not recorded which). These receptors were taken from a man in his thirties or forties who had recovered from COVID-19.

The CDR3, as DNA: TGTGCCAGCAGCGACAGGGTTGGTGGCTACACCTTC. This encodes CASSDRVGGYTF. The chain uses TRBV25-1 and TRBJ1-2; 7 nucleotides agree with TRBD1. V was clipped by 6 bases and J by 7 bases; unmatched bases: 5. Germline assignment: CDR1 MGHDK and CDR2 SYGVNS. This CDR3 has 12 residues.

In the case of this clone: Other DNA sequences of this sample code for an identical CDR3. The V call is TRBV6-5, the J call TRBJ1-2, with 7 bases lining up with TRBD1. Trimming cost V 3 bases and J 5 bases; bases outside gene matches: 6. From germline, CDR1 is MNHEY and CDR2 SVGAGI. This CDR3 contains 14 residues. The CDR3 region has the DNA TGTGCCAGCAGTTATTCGGGACAGCTATATGGCTACACCTTC. Translated: CASSYSGQLYGYTF.

The J gene is TRBJ1-1, the V gene TRBV5-6, with TRBD1 matching 10 bases. The V gene's germline CDR1 is SGHDT and CDR2 YYEEEE. V shed 2 bases, J shed 11 bases, and the junction held 9 bases outside the gene matches. This CDR3 contains 14 residues. CDR3 bases: TGTGCCAGCAGCTTATCTCCCTCGGGACAGGGGGCTTTCTTT. Protein product: CASSLSPSGQGAFF.

V and J are TRBV3-1 (or the pseudogene TRBV3-2) and TRBJ1-2, with D possibly being TRBD1 (6 bases). This CDR3 is built from 14 residues. Germline CDR1 is LGHDT and CDR2 is YNNKEL (reference sequence). V lost 2 bases to trimming and J lost 2 bases, with 9 bases between them. CDR3 sequence reads: CASSQQGPNYGYTF. CDR3 DNA sequence: TGTGCCAGCAGCCAACAGGGGCCGAACTATGGCTACACCTTC.

This clone was observed a handful of times. This chain connects TRBV27 to TRBJ1-2; D possibly corresponds to TRBD1 (6 bases). CDR3 size: 13 residues. The germline V and J ends were trimmed by 6 bases and 8 bases, with 16 bases remaining between them. Germline values: CDR1 MNHEY, CDR2 SMNVEV (reference sequence). As DNA, the CDR3 is TGTGCCAGCAGCCTCGGACCGACAGGAGGCTACACCTTC. It codes for CASSLGPTGGYTF.

The chain recombines TRBV4-1 with TRBJ2-3; tentative D call: TRBD2 (5 bases). CDR1 is MGHRA and CDR2 is YSYEKL in the germline V gene. Trimming cost V 3 bases and J 1 base, with 17 bases left between them. The CDR3 has 17 amino acids. The CDR3 spells CASSHPLLGAGTDTQYF. The CDR3 DNA sequence: TGCGCCAGCAGCCATCCCCTGTTGGGAGCTGGCACAGATACGCAGTATTTT.

V gene TRBV5-1 combines with J gene TRBJ2-5; 12 bases agree with TRBD2. The CDR3 extends over 15 amino acids. The germline gives CDR1 SGHRS, CDR2 YFSETQ. Unmatched junction bases numbered 4, after V lost 4 bases and J lost 3 bases. CDR3 coding DNA: TGCGCCAGCAGCCTACGGACTAGCGGGGAAGAGACCCAGTACTTC. Its protein is CASSLRTSGEETQYF.

The chain couples TRBV7-2 to TRBJ2-3, with D tentatively TRBD1 (9 bases). CDR1 and CDR2 from the germline V gene are SGHTA and FQGNSA. This CDR3 region has 15 residues. The CDR3 spells CGDREREGSTDTQYF. Here the CDR3 DNA reads TGTGGGGACAGGGAACGGGAGGGCAGCACAGATACGCAGTATTTT.

V gene TRBV18 combines with J gene TRBJ2-5; TRBD1 is a possible D gene (5 bases). V gave up 6 bases and J gave up 4 bases, with 15 bases separating them. CDR3 length equals 14 residues. CDR1 is KGHSH, CDR2 LQKENI, per germline. CDR3 coding DNA: TGTGCCAGCTCCCCAGGGTCGCCGGGAGAGACCCAGTACTTC. Its translation is CASSPGSPGETQYF.

V gene TRBV7-9 combines with J gene TRBJ1-3; possible D gene TRBD1, 6 bases. In germline, CDR1 is SEHNR, CDR2 FQNEAQ (reference sequence). Trimming stripped 4 bases from V and 4 bases from J, with 14 bases between. The CDR3 is 15 residues long. The DNA of the CDR3 is TGTGCCAGCAGCTCGGCCCAGGGGCTCGGAAACACCATATATTTT. It is translated as CASSSAQGLGNTIYF.

On this clone itself: The sample holds other DNA sequences that translate to the same CDR3. The chain couples TRBV30 to TRBJ1-1; 7 bases match TRBD1. The CDR3 contains 11 residues. The V gene's germline CDR1 is GTSNPN and CDR2 SVGIG (reference sequence). Trimming at V came to 0 bases and at J to 8 bases, leaving 0 bases not matched to a gene. The CDR3, as DNA: TGTGCCTGGAGTGTAGGGGGCGAAGCTTTCTTT. Protein: CAWSVGGEAFF.

The chain couples TRBV5-1 to TRBJ2-3; TRBD2 agrees at 8 bases. Germline V gives CDR1 SGHRS, CDR2 YFSETQ. The CDR3 contains 14 residues. V dropped 3 bases and J dropped 2; count of bases not matched to a gene: 2. As DNA, the CDR3 is TGCGCCAGCAGCTCGGGACTAGTCACAGATACGCAGTATTTT. This sequence encodes CASSSGLVTDTQYF.

The chain combines TRBV15 with TRBJ2-3; 8 nucleotides agree with TRBD1. Germline V gene sequence: CDR1 LNHNV, CDR2 YYDKDF (reference sequence). The ends lost 0 bases at V and 6 bases at J; junction bases unmatched: 14. The CDR3 has 18 amino acids. CDR3 amino acids: CATSREGGYEDRVDTQYF. Here the CDR3 DNA reads TGTGCCACCAGCAGAGAAGGCGGGTACGAGGACAGGGTGGATACGCAGTATTTT.

J is TRBJ2-1 and V is TRBV5-4, with TRBD1 matching over 10 bases. Trimming took 4 bases from V and 7 from J; bases not matched to a gene: 8. Germline assignment: CDR1 SGHNT and CDR2 YYREEE (reference sequence). This CDR3 spans 15 amino acids. CDR3 sequence: CASSPTGGGGNEQFF. CDR3 DNA sequence: TGTGCCAGCAGCCCGACAGGGGGCGGGGGGAATGAGCAGTTCTTC. Using reference TRBV5-4 and TRBJ2-1 for the parts outside the CDR3, the full variable domain is ETGVTQSPTHLIKTRGQQVTLRCSSQSGHNTVSWYQQALGQGPQFIFQYYREEENGRGNFPPRFSGLQFPNYSSELNVNALELDDSALYLCASSPTGGGGNEQFFGPGTRLTVL.

The chain recombines TRBV24-1 with TRBJ1-1; possibly TRBD1 for D (6 bases). V dropped 9 bases and J dropped 5 bases, with 9 bases sitting between them. This CDR3 has 11 amino acids. From germline, CDR1 is KGHDR and CDR2 SFDVKD. The CDR3 bases are TGTGCCACCGCTCAGGGGACTGAAGCTTTCTTT. Its protein product is CATAQGTEAFF.

This clone was detected a few times. V is TRBV12-3 or TRBV12-4 and J is TRBJ2-1; D gene ambiguous. CDR3 length: 12 residues. V shed 7 bases and J shed 8 bases, with 12 bases lying between them. CDR3 nucleotides: TGTGCCAGCAACCTATCCTTGGATGAGCAGTTCTTC. This codes for CASNLSLDEQFF.

The chain carries TRBV7-8 and TRBJ1-2; 8 bases are shared with TRBD1. The CDR3 is 16 residues long. Per the germline V gene, CDR1 is SGHVS and CDR2 is FQNEAQ. The V gene end was trimmed by 6 bases and the J gene end by 2 bases; junction bases not matched to a gene: 11. CDR3: CASRSDGQGQNYGYTF. The CDR3 coding sequence is TGTGCCAGCAGAAGCGACGGACAGGGCCAGAACTATGGCTACACCTTC.

This clone was counted only a few times. This chain connects TRBV4-1 to TRBJ2-7, with 9 bases that match TRBD2. This CDR3 has 16 residues. Per germline, CDR1 MGHRA and CDR2 YSYEKL. V was clipped by 3 bases and J by 0 bases; unmatched bases: 6. For the CDR3, the DNA is TGCGCCAGCAGCCAGGCTCTAGCGGGGAACTCCTACGAGCAGTACTTC. This gives the protein CASSQALAGNSYEQYF.

The chain carries TRBV23-1 and TRBJ1-4; D perhaps matches TRBD1 (6 bases). TRBV23-1 is identified as an open reading frame with a role that is uncertain. The CDR3 loop spans 15 amino acids. V shed 0 bases and J shed 8 bases, with 13 bases lying between them. DNA for the CDR3: TGCGCCAGCAGTCAATCGTGGGGGCCCGGAGAAAAACTGTTTTTT. It encodes CASSQSWGPGEKLFF.

In this sample, this clone turned up once. The chain carries TRBV19 and TRBJ1-5; D perhaps matches TRBD1 (5 bases). Germline V gene sequence: CDR1 LNHDA, CDR2 SQIVND (reference sequence). This CDR3 contains 15 residues. Trimming removed 7 bases from V and 4 bases from J, with 17 bases in between. In nucleotides, the CDR3 is TGTGCCAGTACAGGGCGACCGTCCGAAAATCAGCCCCAGCATTTT. Protein sequence: CASTGRPSENQPQHF.

The chain joins TRBV28 to TRBJ1-4; weak D call: TRBD1 (6 bases). The last part of the DNA fits TRBJ2-2 better; the J call may be wrong. Germline V gives CDR1 MDHEN, CDR2 SYDVKM. The CDR3 covers 14 residues. CDR3 DNA: TGTGCCAGCAGGGAAGGGGGTTCGAGGATGGAGCTGTTTTTT. It translates to CASREGGSRMELFF.

The chain joins TRBV10-3 to TRBJ1-1; D perhaps matches TRBD1 (6 bases). Looked up from germline, CDR1 is ENHRY and CDR2 is SYGVKD. Trimming cost V 0 bases and J 5 bases, with 10 bases left between them. This CDR3 spans 14 amino acids. The CDR3 region is CAISESGGLTEAFF. Written as DNA, the CDR3 is TGTGCCATCAGTGAGTCGGGGGGGCTGACTGAAGCTTTCTTT.

V is TRBV5-8 and J is TRBJ1-1, with D possibly matching TRBD1 (5 bases). Germline V lookup: CDR1 SGHTS, CDR2 YDEGEE. V lost 3 bases, J lost 10 bases, and 16 bases lay in between. The CDR3 consists of 13 residues. CDR3 DNA: TGTGCCAGCAGCTCCAGGGTCGGTTTGGTAGCTTTCTTT. Protein: CASSSRVGLVAFF.

The rearrangement joins TRBV19 to TRBJ1-6; possible D gene TRBD1, 5 bases. CDR1 is LNHDA, CDR2 SQIVND, per germline (reference sequence). V lost 7 bases to trimming and J lost 7 bases, with 14 bases between them. The CDR3 sequence is 14 residues long. CDR3 in amino acids: CASTIGGGNSPLHF. CDR3 nucleotide sequence: TGTGCCAGTACCATCGGGGGGGGGAATTCACCCCTCCACTTT.

The chain carries TRBV29-1 and TRBJ1-2; 7 nucleotides align to TRBD1. The germline V gene has CDR1 SQVTM and CDR2 ANQGSEA. J lost 6 bases, V lost 4 bases, and 14 bases had no gene match. The CDR3 is made up of 15 amino acids. The CDR3 nucleotides are TGCAGCGTTGGGTTAGGGGGCTTAAGGTCAGATGGCTACACCTTC. Its translation is CSVGLGGLRSDGYTF.

The rearrangement joins TRBV5-1 to TRBJ1-1; TRBD1 might be the D (6 bases). Germline V gene sequence: CDR1 SGHRS, CDR2 YFSETQ. The CDR3 extends over 15 amino acids. Trimming cost V 0 bases and J 3 bases, with 12 bases left between them. DNA for the CDR3: TGCGCCAGCAGCTTGGGAGCGGGGGCGTACACTGAAGCTTTCTTT. Its translation: CASSLGAGAYTEAFF.

The V gene is TRBV30, the J gene TRBJ2-3; 10 nucleotides line up with TRBD2. The CDR3 is 14 amino acids. The germline gives CDR1 GTSNPN, CDR2 SVGIG (reference sequence). CDR3 in amino acids: CALAGEGGTDTQYF. The CDR3 DNA reads TGTGCGCTAGCGGGGGAGGGAGGCACAGATACGCAGTATTTT.